Listed below are T cell receptor beta chains from one sample, sequenced in a study of beta chain features in type 1 diabetes. Sequencing was performed with immunoSEQ multiplex PCR; in TCRdb, only in-frame clones are kept and a portion is missing. This table has 900,000 or so clones, roughly 15% appearing once. Material: naive CD4+ T cells from blood. The receptors originated from a woman aged 18-30 years in good health. Both conserved end residues are part of each CDR3. The order of the fields is clone size, V gene, J gene, CDR3 length, D gene, CDR3 DNA, CDR3 protein. The D gene is left open where the match is weak. Clone size appears in some rows only: once, few, many, or a class for an expanded clone.

clone size: -; V gene: TRBV6-1; J gene: TRBJ2-5; CDR3 length: 14; D gene: -; CDR3 DNA: TGTGCCAGCAAGAGCGCGGCCGCCCGGGAGACCCAGTACTTC; CDR3 protein: CASKSAAARETQYF
clone size: -; V gene: TRBV7-2; J gene: TRBJ1-2; CDR3 length: 13; D gene: -; CDR3 DNA: TGTGCCAGCAGCCCGATGACCCTGGCGGGCTACACCTTC; CDR3 protein: CASSPMTLAGYTF
clone size: -; V gene: TRBV7-8; J gene: TRBJ1-1; CDR3 length: 14; D gene: -; CDR3 DNA: TGTGCCAGCAGCAGTGGGACTCTCGCTACTGAAGCTTTCTTT; CDR3 protein: CASSSGTLATEAFF
clone size: few; V gene: TRBV29-1; J gene: TRBJ2-1; CDR3 length: 14; D gene: -; CDR3 DNA: TGCAGCGTTCGAGTGTGGAGCTCCTACAATGAGCAGTTCTTC; CDR3 protein: CSVRVWSSYNEQFF
clone size: -; V gene: TRBV13; J gene: TRBJ2-2; CDR3 length: 16; D gene: TRBD2; CDR3 DNA: TGTGCCAGCAGCCACGGAGGGCGGGAGTTAGCCGGGGAGCTGTTTTTT; CDR3 protein: CASSHGGRELAGELFF
clone size: few; V gene: TRBV7-9; J gene: TRBJ2-1; CDR3 length: 15; D gene: TRBD1; CDR3 DNA: TGTGCCAGCAGCCCCCCGGGACAGGGGTTCCATGAGCAGTTCTTC; CDR3 protein: CASSPPGQGFHEQFF
clone size: -; V gene: TRBV7-3; J gene: TRBJ1-1; CDR3 length: 13; D gene: -; CDR3 DNA: TGTGCCAGCAGCCGCCAGCTGAACACTGAAGCTTTCTTT; CDR3 protein: CASSRQLNTEAFF
clone size: few; V gene: TRBV4-3; J gene: TRBJ1-2; CDR3 length: 14; D gene: -; CDR3 DNA: TGCGCCAGCAGCCAAGTTAGAAGAAGTTGGGGCTACACCTTC; CDR3 protein: CASSQVRRSWGYTF
clone size: -; V gene: TRBV7-8; J gene: TRBJ1-1; CDR3 length: 15; D gene: -; CDR3 DNA: TGTGCCAGCAGCTTAGCTGAGGGGAGGAACACTGAAGCTTTCTTT; CDR3 protein: CASSLAEGRNTEAFF
clone size: -; V gene: TRBV7-2; J gene: TRBJ1-1; CDR3 length: 19; D gene: TRBD1; CDR3 DNA: TGTGCCAGCAGCTTAGGACCGGGACAGGGGGCGGATTTGGGAACTGAAGCTTTCTTT; CDR3 protein: CASSLGPGQGADLGTEAFF
clone size: few; V gene: TRBV7-9; J gene: TRBJ2-6; CDR3 length: 16; D gene: -; CDR3 DNA: TGTGCCAGCAGCTTAGGGGACCGCTCTGGGGCCAACGTCCTGACTTTC; CDR3 protein: CASSLGDRSGANVLTF
clone size: -; V gene: TRBV4-2; J gene: TRBJ1-1; CDR3 length: 15; D gene: TRBD1; CDR3 DNA: TGTGCCAGCAGCCAAGAGGGACAGGGAACCCCTGAAGCTTTCTTT; CDR3 protein: CASSQEGQGTPEAFF
clone size: -; V gene: TRBV28; J gene: TRBJ1-1; CDR3 length: 11; D gene: -; CDR3 DNA: TGTGCCAGCAGTTTGTTAGCGGAAGCTTTCTTT; CDR3 protein: CASSLLAEAFF
clone size: few; V gene: TRBV6-5; J gene: TRBJ2-3; CDR3 length: 15; D gene: TRBD2; CDR3 DNA: TGTGCCAGCACCAAAAGCGGGAGAGGCGCAGATACGCAGTATTTT; CDR3 protein: CASTKSGRGADTQYF
clone size: few; V gene: TRBV29-1; J gene: TRBJ2-7; CDR3 length: 14; D gene: TRBD1; CDR3 DNA: TGCAGCGCCGCGCACCGGGACAGGGGAAACGAGCAGTACTTC; CDR3 protein: CSAAHRDRGNEQYF
clone size: few; V gene: TRBV28; J gene: TRBJ1-2; CDR3 length: 13; D gene: TRBD1; CDR3 DNA: TGTGCCAGCATCATGACAGGGAGGGATGGCTACACCTTC; CDR3 protein: CASIMTGRDGYTF
clone size: few; V gene: TRBV9; J gene: TRBJ2-3; CDR3 length: 15; D gene: TRBD1; CDR3 DNA: TGTGCCAGCAGCGTAGCCCCGGGACAGGGAGATACGCAGTATTTT; CDR3 protein: CASSVAPGQGDTQYF
clone size: -; V gene: TRBV4-3; J gene: TRBJ2-7; CDR3 length: 16; D gene: TRBD2; CDR3 DNA: TGCGCCAGCAGCCAAGACGGCGCTAGCGGAGCCTACGAGCAGTACTTC; CDR3 protein: CASSQDGASGAYEQYF
clone size: -; V gene: TRBV25-1; J gene: TRBJ1-1; CDR3 length: 17; D gene: -; CDR3 DNA: TGTGCCAGCAGTGAATGGTCGGGTGGAAATATGAACACTGAAGCTTTCTTT; CDR3 protein: CASSEWSGGNMNTEAFF
clone size: few; V gene: TRBV7-9; J gene: TRBJ1-2; CDR3 length: 19; D gene: -; CDR3 DNA: TGTGCCAGCAGCATAAAGGCCCGGGACGAAGCCATCCCCAGCCGTGGCTACACCTTC; CDR3 protein: CASSIKARDEAIPSRGYTF
clone size: -; V gene: TRBV7-2; J gene: TRBJ1-1; CDR3 length: 14; D gene: -; CDR3 DNA: TGTGCCAGCAGCCGCAACCGGGAAATACCTGAAGCTTTCTTT; CDR3 protein: CASSRNREIPEAFF
clone size: -; V gene: TRBV7-9; J gene: TRBJ2-7; CDR3 length: 14; D gene: -; CDR3 DNA: TGTGCCAGCAGCTTAGTTTCCAGGGTGGACGAGCAGTACTTC; CDR3 protein: CASSLVSRVDEQYF
clone size: -; V gene: TRBV7-2; J gene: TRBJ1-5; CDR3 length: 15; D gene: TRBD1; CDR3 DNA: TGTGCCAGCAGCACCCGACAGGGAGGCAATCAGCCCCAGCATTTT; CDR3 protein: CASSTRQGGNQPQHF
clone size: few; V gene: TRBV7-8; J gene: TRBJ2-7; CDR3 length: 15; D gene: TRBD1; CDR3 DNA: TGTGCCAGCAGCTTGAGGGGACAGGGACCCTACGAGCAGTACTTC; CDR3 protein: CASSLRGQGPYEQYF
clone size: -; V gene: TRBV28; J gene: TRBJ2-7; CDR3 length: 12; D gene: -; CDR3 DNA: TGTGCCAGCAGTTTATCCGCCTCGGAGCAGTACTTC; CDR3 protein: CASSLSASEQYF
clone size: few; V gene: TRBV9; J gene: TRBJ2-6; CDR3 length: 22; D gene: TRBD1; CDR3 DNA: TGTGCCAGCAGCGTAGTCAGTCAGCTAGGGGGCCCCCGGTACTCTGGGGCCAACGTCCTGACTTTC; CDR3 protein: CASSVVSQLGGPRYSGANVLTF
clone size: -; V gene: TRBV7-9; J gene: TRBJ2-7; CDR3 length: 15; D gene: -; CDR3 DNA: TGTGCCAGCAGTTTAAGGGGCGGGATCTCCTACGAGCAGTACTTC; CDR3 protein: CASSLRGGISYEQYF
clone size: few; V gene: TRBV19; J gene: TRBJ2-4; CDR3 length: 17; D gene: -; CDR3 DNA: TGTGCCAGTAGTGTTGGGACCCGCTATCTAGCCAAAAACATTCAGTACTTC; CDR3 protein: CASSVGTRYLAKNIQYF
clone size: few; V gene: TRBV29-1; J gene: TRBJ2-5; CDR3 length: 20; D gene: -; CDR3 DNA: TGCAGCGTTGCCCCTCGGGGGGGCCAGGGGGCCCTGGGGGCCCAAGAGACCCAGTACTTC; CDR3 protein: CSVAPRGGQGALGAQETQYF
clone size: -; V gene: TRBV7-9; J gene: TRBJ2-7; CDR3 length: 15; D gene: TRBD2; CDR3 DNA: TGTGCCAGCAGCCAGACTAGCGGAAGGGGCTACGAGCAGTACTTC; CDR3 protein: CASSQTSGRGYEQYF
clone size: -; V gene: TRBV2; J gene: TRBJ1-3; CDR3 length: 11; D gene: -; CDR3 DNA: TGTGCCAGTAGTCTAGGAAACACCATATATTTT; CDR3 protein: CASSLGNTIYF
clone size: -; V gene: TRBV10-3; J gene: TRBJ2-7; CDR3 length: 13; D gene: TRBD2; CDR3 DNA: TGTGCCACCGGAGCGGGAGAGTCCTACGAGCAGTACTTC; CDR3 protein: CATGAGESYEQYF
clone size: few; V gene: TRBV7-2; J gene: TRBJ2-7; CDR3 length: 16; D gene: TRBD2; CDR3 DNA: TGTGCCAGCAGCAAGGGACTAGCGGGGGGACCTTACGAGCAGTACTTC; CDR3 protein: CASSKGLAGGPYEQYF
clone size: -; V gene: TRBV5-1; J gene: TRBJ2-7; CDR3 length: 15; D gene: TRBD2; CDR3 DNA: TGCGCCAGCAGCTCGGGGACTAGCGGAGCCTACGAGCAGTACTTC; CDR3 protein: CASSSGTSGAYEQYF
clone size: -; V gene: TRBV7-2; J gene: TRBJ2-7; CDR3 length: 15; D gene: -; CDR3 DNA: TGTGCCAGCTCCTTCTCCGCCGGGCCACACTACGAGCAGTACTTC; CDR3 protein: CASSFSAGPHYEQYF
clone size: once; V gene: TRBV6-5; J gene: TRBJ2-1; CDR3 length: 15; D gene: -; CDR3 DNA: TGTGCCAGCAGTTACGGGTCTTTCTCCTACAATGAGCAGTTCTTC; CDR3 protein: CASSYGSFSYNEQFF
clone size: once; V gene: TRBV19; J gene: TRBJ2-1; CDR3 length: 18; D gene: -; CDR3 DNA: TGTGCCAGTAGTCGGGACAGGGGCTTAGCGGGAGGGCCTGGGGAGCAGTTCTTC; CDR3 protein: CASSRDRGLAGGPGEQFF
clone size: few; V gene: TRBV5-1; J gene: TRBJ2-3; CDR3 length: 12; D gene: -; CDR3 DNA: TGCGCCAGCAGCCCAAACACAGATACGCAGTATTTT; CDR3 protein: CASSPNTDTQYF
clone size: -; V gene: TRBV5-4; J gene: TRBJ1-2; CDR3 length: 15; D gene: TRBD1; CDR3 DNA: TGTGCCAGCAGCTTAGGACAGGGAACCGGCTATGGCTACACCTTC; CDR3 protein: CASSLGQGTGYGYTF
clone size: -; V gene: TRBV4-2; J gene: TRBJ1-2; CDR3 length: 16; D gene: -; CDR3 DNA: TGTGCCAGCAGCGGCCAACAACCGGTTCCGAACTATGGCTACACCTTC; CDR3 protein: CASSGQQPVPNYGYTF
clone size: -; V gene: TRBV7-2; J gene: TRBJ2-1; CDR3 length: 14; D gene: -; CDR3 DNA: TGTGCCAGCAGTCCCGCGGGTTTCGCGAATGAGCAGTTCTTC; CDR3 protein: CASSPAGFANEQFF
clone size: -; V gene: TRBV2; J gene: TRBJ1-1; CDR3 length: 13; D gene: -; CDR3 DNA: TGTGCCAGCTCAGGGTCGCCGAACACTGAAGCTTTCTTT; CDR3 protein: CASSGSPNTEAFF
clone size: -; V gene: TRBV4-3; J gene: TRBJ2-5; CDR3 length: 16; D gene: -; CDR3 DNA: TGCGCCAGCAGCCAAGCCCTGGGGGGTGGCCAAGAGACCCAGTACTTC; CDR3 protein: CASSQALGGGQETQYF
clone size: -; V gene: TRBV15; J gene: TRBJ2-2; CDR3 length: 17; D gene: TRBD2; CDR3 DNA: TGTGCCACCAGCAGAGATTTTGGCGGGAGGCGAACCGGGGAGCTGTTTTTT; CDR3 protein: CATSRDFGGRRTGELFF
clone size: -; V gene: TRBV19; J gene: TRBJ2-1; CDR3 length: 15; D gene: -; CDR3 DNA: TGTGCCAGTACCAATAGGGGACCGCGAGTCAATGAGCAGTTCTTC; CDR3 protein: CASTNRGPRVNEQFF
clone size: -; V gene: TRBV11-1; J gene: TRBJ1-1; CDR3 length: 14; D gene: -; CDR3 DNA: TGTGCCAGCAGCGCCCAGGGTGGGAGCACTGAAGCTTTCTTT; CDR3 protein: CASSAQGGSTEAFF
clone size: -; V gene: TRBV6-6; J gene: TRBJ2-1; CDR3 length: 14; D gene: -; CDR3 DNA: TGTGCCAGCAGTTACCATGGCTCCTACAATGAGCAGTTCTTC; CDR3 protein: CASSYHGSYNEQFF
clone size: few; V gene: TRBV6-1; J gene: TRBJ2-1; CDR3 length: 15; D gene: -; CDR3 DNA: TGTGCCAGCAGTGAATCGACGGGAAGGCTCAATGAGCAGTTCTTC; CDR3 protein: CASSESTGRLNEQFF
clone size: -; V gene: TRBV19; J gene: TRBJ1-2; CDR3 length: 13; D gene: -; CDR3 DNA: TGTGCCAGTAGTCGGCCCAGGGTATATGGCTACACCTTC; CDR3 protein: CASSRPRVYGYTF
clone size: few; V gene: TRBV28; J gene: TRBJ2-7; CDR3 length: 15; D gene: TRBD2; CDR3 DNA: TGTGCCAGCAGCCGGACTAGCCGGCTTGAGAGCGAGCAGTACTTC; CDR3 protein: CASSRTSRLESEQYF
clone size: -; V gene: TRBV6-1; J gene: TRBJ1-5; CDR3 length: 16; D gene: -; CDR3 DNA: TGTGCCAGCAGTGACCCGGGGCGAGGGAGCAATCAGCCCCAGCATTTT; CDR3 protein: CASSDPGRGSNQPQHF
clone size: few; V gene: TRBV19; J gene: TRBJ2-2; CDR3 length: 15; D gene: TRBD1; CDR3 DNA: TGTGCCAGTAGCGACAGGGGGCTTCGCACCGGGGAGCTGTTTTTT; CDR3 protein: CASSDRGLRTGELFF
clone size: few; V gene: TRBV10-3; J gene: TRBJ1-5; CDR3 length: 13; D gene: -; CDR3 DNA: TGTGCCATCAGTCCAGACAGAAATCAGCCCCAGCATTTT; CDR3 protein: CAISPDRNQPQHF
clone size: -; V gene: TRBV7-2; J gene: TRBJ2-7; CDR3 length: 11; D gene: -; CDR3 DNA: TGTGCCAGCAGCGGGCGTGGATCGCAGTACTTC; CDR3 protein: CASSGRGSQYF
clone size: -; V gene: TRBV9; J gene: TRBJ2-1; CDR3 length: 13; D gene: -; CDR3 DNA: TGTGCCAGCAGCGTAGCTTCCAACCGTGAGCAGTTCTTC; CDR3 protein: CASSVASNREQFF
clone size: few; V gene: TRBV2; J gene: TRBJ2-2; CDR3 length: 12; D gene: -; CDR3 DNA: TGTGCCAGCACCACCCACACCGGGGAGCTGTTTTTT; CDR3 protein: CASTTHTGELFF